This T cell receptor (beta chain) was found in a study of cytomegalovirus exposure and HLA in healthy donors. Germline V gene data show CDR1 as MDHEN and CDR2 as SYDVKM. CDR3 length: 15 amino acids. V was clipped by 6 bases and J by 2 bases; unmatched bases: 3. The PCR used 60 Vbeta and 13 Jbeta primers. This table comes from immunoSEQ multiplex PCR, and its TCRdb copy is limited to in-frame clones, with some not included. The table shows 140,000 or so clones, with around 73% occurring only once. Sequencing was carried out using PBMCs. V usage is TRBV28 and J usage is TRBJ1-4; 10 bases agree with TRBD1. This TCR was recovered from a female donor in good health and CMV-seronegative. The CDR3 DNA sequence: TGTGCCAGCAGAGACAGGGGGCAGACTAATGAAAAACTGTTTTTT. It yields the protein CASRDRGQTNEKLFF.